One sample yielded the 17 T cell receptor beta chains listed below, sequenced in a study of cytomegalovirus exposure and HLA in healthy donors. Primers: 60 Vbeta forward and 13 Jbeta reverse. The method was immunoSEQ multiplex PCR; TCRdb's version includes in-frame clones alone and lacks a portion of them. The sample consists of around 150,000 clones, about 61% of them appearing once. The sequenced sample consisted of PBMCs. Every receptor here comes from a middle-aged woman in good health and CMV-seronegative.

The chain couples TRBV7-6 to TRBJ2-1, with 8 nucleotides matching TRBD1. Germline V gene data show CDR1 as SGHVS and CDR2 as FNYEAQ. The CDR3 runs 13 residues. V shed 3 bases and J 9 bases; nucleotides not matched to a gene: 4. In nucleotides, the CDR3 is TGTGCCAGCAGCTTGACAGGGGCGATTGAGCAGTTCTTC. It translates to CASSLTGAIEQFF.

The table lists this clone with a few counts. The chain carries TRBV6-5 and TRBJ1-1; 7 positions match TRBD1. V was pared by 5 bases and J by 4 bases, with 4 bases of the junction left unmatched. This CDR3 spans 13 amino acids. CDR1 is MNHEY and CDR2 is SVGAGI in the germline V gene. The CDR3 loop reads CASSGGTATEAFF. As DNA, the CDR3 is TGTGCCAGCAGTGGAGGGACAGCCACTGAAGCTTTCTTT.

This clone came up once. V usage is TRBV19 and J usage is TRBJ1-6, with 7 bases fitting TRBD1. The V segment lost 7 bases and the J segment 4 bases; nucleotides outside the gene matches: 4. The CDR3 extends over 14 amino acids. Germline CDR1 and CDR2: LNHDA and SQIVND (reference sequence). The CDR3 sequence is CASTPGQYNSPLHF. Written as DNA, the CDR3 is TGTGCCAGTACCCCGGGACAGTATAATTCACCCCTCCACTTT.

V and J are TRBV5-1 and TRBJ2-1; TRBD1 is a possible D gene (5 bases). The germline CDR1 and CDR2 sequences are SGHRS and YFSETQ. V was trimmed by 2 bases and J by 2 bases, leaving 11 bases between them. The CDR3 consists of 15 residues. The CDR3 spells CASSFLGPPYNEQFF. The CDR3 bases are TGCGCCAGCAGCTTTCTGGGGCCACCCTACAATGAGCAGTTCTTC. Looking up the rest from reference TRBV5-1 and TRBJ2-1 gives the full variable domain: KAGVTQTPRYLIKTRGQQVTLSCSPISGHRSVSWYQQTPGQGLQFLFEYFSETQRNKGNFPGRFSGRQFSNSRSEMNVSTLELGDSALYLCASSFLGPPYNEQFFGPGTRLTVL.

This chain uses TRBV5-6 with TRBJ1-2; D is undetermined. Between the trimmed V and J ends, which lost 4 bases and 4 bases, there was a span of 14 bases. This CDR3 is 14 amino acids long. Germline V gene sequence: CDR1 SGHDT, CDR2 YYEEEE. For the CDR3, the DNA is TGTGCCAGCAGCATTTACGACATGGCCTATGGCTACACCTTC. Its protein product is CASSIYDMAYGYTF.

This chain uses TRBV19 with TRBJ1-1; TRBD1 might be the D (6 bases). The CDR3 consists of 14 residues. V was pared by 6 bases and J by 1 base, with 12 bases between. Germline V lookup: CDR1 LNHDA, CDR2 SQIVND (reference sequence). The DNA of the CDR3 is TGTGCCAGTAGCCCAAGGGGGTCGAACACTGAAGCTTTCTTT. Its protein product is CASSPRGSNTEAFF.

CDR3 protein: CASSADFNTEAFF. As DNA, the CDR3 is TGTGCCAGCAGTGCAGACTTTAACACTGAAGCTTTCTTT. The chain links TRBV5-6 to TRBJ1-1; D not certain. CDR3 length equals 13 residues. Germline V gene data show CDR1 as SGHDT and CDR2 as YYEEEE. V lost 5 bases to trimming and J lost 2 bases, with 10 bases between them.

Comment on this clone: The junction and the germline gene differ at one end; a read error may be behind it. The CDR3 DNA sequence: TGTGCCGGCAGCCCCATGTGGACACCCTATAATTCACCCCTCCACTTT. It codes for CAGSPMWTPYNSPLHF. The chain recombines TRBV7-2 with TRBJ1-6; possibly TRBD1 for D (5 bases). Germline V CDR1 and CDR2: SGHTA, FQGNSA. The CDR3 is 16 residues long.

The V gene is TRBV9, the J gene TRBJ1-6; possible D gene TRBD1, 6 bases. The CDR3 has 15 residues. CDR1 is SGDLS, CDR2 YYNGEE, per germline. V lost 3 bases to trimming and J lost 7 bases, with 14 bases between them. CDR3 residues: CASSATGYGNSPLHF. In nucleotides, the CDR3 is TGTGCCAGCAGCGCAACAGGGTATGGGAATTCACCCCTCCACTTT. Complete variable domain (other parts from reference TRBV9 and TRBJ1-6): DSGVTQTPKHLITATGQRVTLRCSPRSGDLSVYWYQQSLDQGLQFLIQYYNGEERAKGNILERFSAQQFPDLHSELNLSSLELGDSALYFCASSATGYGNSPLHFGNGTRLTVT.

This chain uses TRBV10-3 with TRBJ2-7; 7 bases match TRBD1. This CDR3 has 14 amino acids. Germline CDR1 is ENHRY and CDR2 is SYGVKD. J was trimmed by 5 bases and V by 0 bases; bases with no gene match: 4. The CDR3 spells CAISESDRNHEQYF. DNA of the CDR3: TGTGCCATCAGTGAGTCGGACAGGAACCACGAGCAGTACTTC.

CDR3 DNA: TGTGCCAGCAGTTTCACAGGGCGAGAGACCCAGTACTTC. It yields the protein CASSFTGRETQYF. The chain carries TRBV27 and TRBJ2-5; a weak D match, TRBD1 (6 bases). CDR1 is MNHEY, CDR2 SMNVEV, per germline (reference sequence). Trimming took 3 bases from V and 4 from J, leaving 9 bases between them. CDR3 size: 13 residues.

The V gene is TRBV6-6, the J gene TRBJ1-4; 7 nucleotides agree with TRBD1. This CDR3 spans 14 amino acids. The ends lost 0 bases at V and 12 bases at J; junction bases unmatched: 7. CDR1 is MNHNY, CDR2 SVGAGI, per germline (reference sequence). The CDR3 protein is CASSYSLSGGQLFF. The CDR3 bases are TGTGCCAGCAGTTACTCGTTGTCAGGGGGTCAACTGTTTTTT.

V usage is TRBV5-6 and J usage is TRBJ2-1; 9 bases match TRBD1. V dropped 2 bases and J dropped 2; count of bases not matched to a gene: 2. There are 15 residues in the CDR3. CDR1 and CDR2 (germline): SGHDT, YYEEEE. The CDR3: CASSFGTGTYNEQFF. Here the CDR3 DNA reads TGTGCCAGCAGCTTCGGGACAGGGACCTACAATGAGCAGTTCTTC.

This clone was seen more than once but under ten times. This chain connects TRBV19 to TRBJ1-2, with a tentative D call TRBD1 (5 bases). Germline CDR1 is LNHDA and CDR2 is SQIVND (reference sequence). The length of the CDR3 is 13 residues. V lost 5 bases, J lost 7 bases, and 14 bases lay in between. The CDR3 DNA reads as TGTGCCAGTAGTGGGGCCCTCTTTGGTGGCTACACCTTC. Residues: CASSGALFGGYTF. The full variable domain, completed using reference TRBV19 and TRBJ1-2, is DGGITQSPKYLFRKEGQNVTLSCEQNLNHDAMYWYRQDPGQGLRLIYYSQIVNDFQKGDIAEGYSVSREKKESFPLTVTSAQKNPTAFYLCASSGALFGGYTFGSGTRLTVV.

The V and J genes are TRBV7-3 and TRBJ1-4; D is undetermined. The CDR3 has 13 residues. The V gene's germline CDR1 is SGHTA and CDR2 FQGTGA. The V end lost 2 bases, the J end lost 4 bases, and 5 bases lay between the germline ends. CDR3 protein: CASSLGLNEKLFF. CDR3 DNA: TGTGCCAGCAGCTTAGGACTTAATGAAAAACTGTTTTTT.

CDR3 sequence reads: CASSPGLAGGRDTQYF. The CDR3 DNA reads as TGTGCCAGCAGCCCCGGACTAGCGGGGGGAAGGGATACGCAGTATTTT. J is TRBJ2-3 and V is TRBV7-7; TRBD2 aligns across 14 bases. CDR1 and CDR2 (germline): SSHAT, FNYEAQ (reference sequence). Unmatched junction bases numbered 7, after V lost 5 bases and J lost 6 bases. This CDR3 has 16 amino acids.

The CDR3: CASSEAGATGELFF. The CDR3 DNA reads as TGTGCCAGCAGTGAGGCGGGGGCTACCGGGGAGCTGTTTTTT. The chain has TRBV25-1 and TRBJ2-2; D possibly corresponds to TRBD2 (7 bases). The germline V and J ends were trimmed by 3 bases and 5 bases, with 10 bases remaining between them. The CDR3 runs 14 residues. Germline V gene lookup returns CDR1 MGHDK and CDR2 SYGVNS. The entire variable domain, with the rest obtained from reference TRBV25-1 and TRBJ2-2, is as follows: EADIYQTPRYLVIGTGKKITLECSQTMGHDKMYWYQQDPGMELHLIHYSYGVNSTEKGDLSSESTVSRIRTEHFPLTLESARPSHTSQYLCASSEAGATGELFFGEGSRLTVL.